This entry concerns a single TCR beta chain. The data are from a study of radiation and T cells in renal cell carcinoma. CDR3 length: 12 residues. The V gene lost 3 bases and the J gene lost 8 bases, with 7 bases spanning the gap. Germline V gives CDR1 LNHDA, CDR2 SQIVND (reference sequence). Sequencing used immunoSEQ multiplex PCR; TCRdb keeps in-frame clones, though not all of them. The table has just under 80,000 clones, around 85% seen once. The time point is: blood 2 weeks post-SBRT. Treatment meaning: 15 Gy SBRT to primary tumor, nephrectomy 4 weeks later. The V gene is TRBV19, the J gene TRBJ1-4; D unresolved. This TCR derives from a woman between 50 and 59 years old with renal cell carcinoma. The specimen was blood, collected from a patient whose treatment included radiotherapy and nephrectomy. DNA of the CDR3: TGTGCCAGTAGTATGCGAGAAGAAAAACTGTTTTTT. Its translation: CASSMREEKLFF.